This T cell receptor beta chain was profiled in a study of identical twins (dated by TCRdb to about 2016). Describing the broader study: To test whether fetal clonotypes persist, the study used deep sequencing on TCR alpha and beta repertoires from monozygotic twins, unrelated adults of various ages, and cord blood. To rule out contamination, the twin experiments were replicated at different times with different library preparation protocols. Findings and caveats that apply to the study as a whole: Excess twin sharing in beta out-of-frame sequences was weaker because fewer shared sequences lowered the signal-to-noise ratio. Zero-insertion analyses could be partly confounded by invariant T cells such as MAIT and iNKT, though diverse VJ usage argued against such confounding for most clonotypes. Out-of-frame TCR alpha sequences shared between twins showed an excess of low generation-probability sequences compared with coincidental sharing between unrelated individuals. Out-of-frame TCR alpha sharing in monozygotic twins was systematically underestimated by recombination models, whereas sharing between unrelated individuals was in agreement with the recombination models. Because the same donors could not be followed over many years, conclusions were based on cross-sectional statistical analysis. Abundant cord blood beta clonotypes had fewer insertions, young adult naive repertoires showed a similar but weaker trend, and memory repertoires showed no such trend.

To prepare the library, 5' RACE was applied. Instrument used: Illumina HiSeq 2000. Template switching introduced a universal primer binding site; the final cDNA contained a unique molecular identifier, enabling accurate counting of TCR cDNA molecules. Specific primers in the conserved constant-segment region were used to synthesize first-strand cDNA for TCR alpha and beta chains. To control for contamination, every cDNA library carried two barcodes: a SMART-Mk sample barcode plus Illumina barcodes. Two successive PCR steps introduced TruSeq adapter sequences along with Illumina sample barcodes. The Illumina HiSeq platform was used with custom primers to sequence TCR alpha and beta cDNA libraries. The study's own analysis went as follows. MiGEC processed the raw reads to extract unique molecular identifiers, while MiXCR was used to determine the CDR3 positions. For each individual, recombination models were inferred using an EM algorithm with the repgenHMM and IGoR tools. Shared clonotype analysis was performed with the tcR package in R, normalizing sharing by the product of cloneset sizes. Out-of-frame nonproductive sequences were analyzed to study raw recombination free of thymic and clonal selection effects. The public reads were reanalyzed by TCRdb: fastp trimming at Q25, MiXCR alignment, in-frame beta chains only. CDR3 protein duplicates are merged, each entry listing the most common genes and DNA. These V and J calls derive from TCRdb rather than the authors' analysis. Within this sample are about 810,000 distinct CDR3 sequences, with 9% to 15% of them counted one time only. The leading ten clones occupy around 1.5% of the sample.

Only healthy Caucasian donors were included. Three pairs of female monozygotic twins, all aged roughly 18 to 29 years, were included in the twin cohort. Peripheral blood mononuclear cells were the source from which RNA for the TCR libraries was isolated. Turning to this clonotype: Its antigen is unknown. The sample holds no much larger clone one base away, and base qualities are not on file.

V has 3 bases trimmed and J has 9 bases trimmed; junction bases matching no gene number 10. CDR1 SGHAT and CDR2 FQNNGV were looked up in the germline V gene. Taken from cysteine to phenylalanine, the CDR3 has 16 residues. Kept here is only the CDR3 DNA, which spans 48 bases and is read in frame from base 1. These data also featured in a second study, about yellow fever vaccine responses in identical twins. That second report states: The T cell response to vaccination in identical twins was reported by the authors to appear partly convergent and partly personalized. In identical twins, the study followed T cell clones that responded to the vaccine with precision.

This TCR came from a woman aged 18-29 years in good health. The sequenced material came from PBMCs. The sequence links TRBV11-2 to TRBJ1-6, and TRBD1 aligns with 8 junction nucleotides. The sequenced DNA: TGTGCCAGCAGCTTCCGCAGGGGGCAGGGGAGTTCACCCCTCCACTTT. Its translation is CASSFRRGQGSSPLHF.